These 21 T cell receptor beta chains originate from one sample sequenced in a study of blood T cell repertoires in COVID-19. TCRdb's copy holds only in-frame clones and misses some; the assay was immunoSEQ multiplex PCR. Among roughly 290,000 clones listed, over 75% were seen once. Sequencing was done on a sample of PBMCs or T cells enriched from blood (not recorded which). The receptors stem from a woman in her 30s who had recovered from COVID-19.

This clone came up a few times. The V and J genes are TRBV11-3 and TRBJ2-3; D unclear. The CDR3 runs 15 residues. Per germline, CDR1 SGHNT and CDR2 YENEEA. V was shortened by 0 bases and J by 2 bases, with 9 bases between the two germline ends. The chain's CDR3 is CASSLDGSTTDTQYF. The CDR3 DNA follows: TGTGCCAGCAGCTTAGATGGCAGTACCACAGATACGCAGTATTTT.

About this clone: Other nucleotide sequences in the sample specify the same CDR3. The CDR3 spells CASSLRGTEAFF. In DNA, the CDR3 is TGTGCCAGCAGCCTTAGGGGGACTGAAGCTTTCTTT. The chain couples TRBV28 to TRBJ1-1; the D gene is possibly TRBD1 (6 bases). This CDR3 is 12 amino acids long. V was clipped by 6 bases and J by 5 bases, with 10 bases between them. Germline V CDR1 and CDR2: MDHEN, SYDVKM. Supplemented by reference TRBV28 and TRBJ1-1, the full variable domain reads DVKVTQSSRYLVKRTGEKVFLECVQDMDHENMFWYRQDPGLGLRLIYFSYDVKMKEKGDIPEGYSVSREKKERFSLILESASTNQTSMYLCASSLRGTEAFFGQGTRLTVV.

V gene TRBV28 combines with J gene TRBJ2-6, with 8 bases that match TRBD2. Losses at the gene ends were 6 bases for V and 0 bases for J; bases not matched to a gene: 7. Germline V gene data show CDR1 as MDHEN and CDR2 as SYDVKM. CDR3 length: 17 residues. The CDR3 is CASRTLAGSSGANVLTF. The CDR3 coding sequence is TGTGCCAGCAGGACGTTAGCGGGAAGCTCTGGGGCCAACGTCCTGACTTTC. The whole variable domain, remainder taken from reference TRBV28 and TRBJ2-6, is DVKVTQSSRYLVKRTGEKVFLECVQDMDHENMFWYRQDPGLGLRLIYFSYDVKMKEKGDIPEGYSVSREKKERFSLILESASTNQTSMYLCASRTLAGSSGANVLTFGAGSRLTVL.

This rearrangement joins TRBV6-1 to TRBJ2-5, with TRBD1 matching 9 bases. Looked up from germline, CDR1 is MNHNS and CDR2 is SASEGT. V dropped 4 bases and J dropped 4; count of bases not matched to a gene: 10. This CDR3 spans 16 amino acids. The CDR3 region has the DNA TGTGCCAGCAGTGTAATCCCGGGACAGGGTGGAGAGACCCAGTACTTC. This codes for CASSVIPGQGGETQYF.

The CDR3 region has the DNA TGTGCCTGGAGTGTCGCTACAGGGCTTAATGAAAAACTGTTTTTT. Translation gives CAWSVATGLNEKLFF. The rearrangement uses TRBV30 and TRBJ1-4; maybe TRBD1 (6 bases). V was clipped by 0 bases and J by 4 bases, with 12 bases between them. The CDR3 consists of 15 residues. Germline CDR1 and CDR2: GTSNPN and SVGIG (reference sequence).

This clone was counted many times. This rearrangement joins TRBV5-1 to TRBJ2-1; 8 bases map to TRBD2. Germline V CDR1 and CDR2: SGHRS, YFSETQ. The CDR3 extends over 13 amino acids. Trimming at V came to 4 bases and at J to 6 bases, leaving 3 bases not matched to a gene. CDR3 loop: CASSISGTNEQFF. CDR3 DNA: TGCGCCAGCAGCATTAGCGGGACCAATGAGCAGTTCTTC.

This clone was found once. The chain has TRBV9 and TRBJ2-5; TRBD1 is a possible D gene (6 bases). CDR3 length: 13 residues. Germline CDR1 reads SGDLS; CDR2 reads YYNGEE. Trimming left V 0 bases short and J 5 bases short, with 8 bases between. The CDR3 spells CASSVEDRETQYF. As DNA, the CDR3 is TGTGCCAGCAGCGTAGAAGACAGGGAGACCCAGTACTTC.

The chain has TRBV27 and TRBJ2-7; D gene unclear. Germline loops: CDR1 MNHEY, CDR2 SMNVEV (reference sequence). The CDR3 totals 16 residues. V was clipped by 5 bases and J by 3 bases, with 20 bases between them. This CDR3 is CASSPQVTTSIYEQYF. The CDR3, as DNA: TGTGCCAGCAGTCCACAAGTAACCACGTCCATCTACGAGCAGTACTTC.

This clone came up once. The CDR3 loop is CASSLGTYNEQFF. CDR3 in DNA: TGTGCCAGCAGCTTGGGCACTTACAATGAGCAGTTCTTC. The V call is TRBV7-2, the J call TRBJ2-1; D is uncertain. The ends were cut back, 3 bases at V and 4 bases at J, with 7 bases in the middle. Germline loops: CDR1 SGHTA, CDR2 FQGNSA. This CDR3 contains 13 residues.

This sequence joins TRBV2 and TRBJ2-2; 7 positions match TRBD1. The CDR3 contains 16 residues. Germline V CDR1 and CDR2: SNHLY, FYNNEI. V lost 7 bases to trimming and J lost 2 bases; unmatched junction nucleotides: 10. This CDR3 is CASNSIGQANTGELFF. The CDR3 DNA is TGTGCCAGCAACTCAATCGGACAGGCAAACACCGGGGAGCTGTTTTTT.

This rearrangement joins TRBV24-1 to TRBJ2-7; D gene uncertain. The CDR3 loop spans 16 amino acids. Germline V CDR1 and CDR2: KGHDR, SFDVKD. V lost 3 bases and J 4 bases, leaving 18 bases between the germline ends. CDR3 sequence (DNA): TGTGCCACCAGTGATCGTGCTGCTACCGGGTCTTACGAGCAGTACTTC. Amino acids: CATSDRAATGSYEQYF.

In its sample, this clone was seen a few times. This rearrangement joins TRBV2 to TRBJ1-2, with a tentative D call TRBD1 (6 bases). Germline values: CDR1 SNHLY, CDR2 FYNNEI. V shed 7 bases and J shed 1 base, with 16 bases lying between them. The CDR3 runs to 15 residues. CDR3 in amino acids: CASTTGRGLNYGYTF. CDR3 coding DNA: TGTGCCAGCACCACAGGCAGGGGTCTTAACTATGGCTACACCTTC.

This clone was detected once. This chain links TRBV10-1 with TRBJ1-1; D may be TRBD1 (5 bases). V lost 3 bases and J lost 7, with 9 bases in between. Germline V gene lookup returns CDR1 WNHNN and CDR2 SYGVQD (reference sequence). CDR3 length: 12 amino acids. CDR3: CASSDKGIEAFF. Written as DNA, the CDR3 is TGCGCCAGCAGTGATAAGGGGATTGAAGCTTTCTTT.

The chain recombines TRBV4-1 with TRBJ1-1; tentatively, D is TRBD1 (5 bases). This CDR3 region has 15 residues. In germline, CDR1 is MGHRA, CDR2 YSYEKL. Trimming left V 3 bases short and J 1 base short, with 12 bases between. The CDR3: CASSQKGLQNTEAFF. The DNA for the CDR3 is TGCGCCAGCAGCCAGAAGGGACTTCAGAACACTGAAGCTTTCTTT.

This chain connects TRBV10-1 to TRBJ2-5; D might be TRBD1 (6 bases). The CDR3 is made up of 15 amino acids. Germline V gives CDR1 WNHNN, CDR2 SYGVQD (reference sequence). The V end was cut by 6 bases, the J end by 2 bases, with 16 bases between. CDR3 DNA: TGCGCCAGCAGGAGGGGGTCCGGACAGCAAGAGACCCAGTACTTC. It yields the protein CASRRGSGQQETQYF.

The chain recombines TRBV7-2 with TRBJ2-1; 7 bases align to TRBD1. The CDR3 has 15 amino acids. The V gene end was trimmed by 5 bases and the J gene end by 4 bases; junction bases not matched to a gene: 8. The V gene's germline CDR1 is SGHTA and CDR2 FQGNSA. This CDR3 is CASSLTGTVYNEQFF. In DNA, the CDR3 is TGTGCCAGCAGCCTAACCGGGACAGTTTACAATGAGCAGTTCTTC.

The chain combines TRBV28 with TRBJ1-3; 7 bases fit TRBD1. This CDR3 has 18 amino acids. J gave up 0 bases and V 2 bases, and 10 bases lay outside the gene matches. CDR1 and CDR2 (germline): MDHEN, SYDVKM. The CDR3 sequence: CASSLPTGFGLSGNTIYF. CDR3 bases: TGTGCCAGCAGTTTACCGACAGGGTTCGGGCTCTCTGGAAACACCATATATTTT.

DNA of the CDR3: TGTGCCTGGGGGGTCCCTGGGACAGCTGAGCAGTTCTTC. Protein sequence: CAWGVPGTAEQFF. This chain links TRBV30 with TRBJ2-1; 7 bases are a match to TRBD1. V shed 5 bases and J 9 bases; nucleotides not matched to a gene: 10. In germline, CDR1 is GTSNPN, CDR2 SVGIG (reference sequence). This CDR3 contains 13 residues.

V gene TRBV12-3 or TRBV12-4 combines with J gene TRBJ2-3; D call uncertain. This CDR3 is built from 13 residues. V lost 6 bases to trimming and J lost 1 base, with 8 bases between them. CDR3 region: CASRLTGTDTQYF. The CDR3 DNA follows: TGTGCCAGCAGGTTAACAGGCACAGATACGCAGTATTTT.

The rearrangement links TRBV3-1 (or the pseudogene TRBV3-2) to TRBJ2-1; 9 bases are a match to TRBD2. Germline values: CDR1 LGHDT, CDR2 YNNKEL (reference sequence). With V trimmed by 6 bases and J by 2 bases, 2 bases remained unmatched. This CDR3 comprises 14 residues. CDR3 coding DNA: TGTGCCAGCAGGCGGGAGGGTACCTACAATGAGCAGTTCTTC. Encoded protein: CASRREGTYNEQFF.

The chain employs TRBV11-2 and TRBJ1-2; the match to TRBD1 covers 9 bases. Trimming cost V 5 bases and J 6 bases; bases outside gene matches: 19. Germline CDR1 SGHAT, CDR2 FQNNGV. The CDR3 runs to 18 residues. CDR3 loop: CASSQTLSIWDRDDGYTF. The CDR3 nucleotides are TGTGCCAGCAGCCAAACACTCTCGATCTGGGACAGGGACGATGGCTACACCTTC.